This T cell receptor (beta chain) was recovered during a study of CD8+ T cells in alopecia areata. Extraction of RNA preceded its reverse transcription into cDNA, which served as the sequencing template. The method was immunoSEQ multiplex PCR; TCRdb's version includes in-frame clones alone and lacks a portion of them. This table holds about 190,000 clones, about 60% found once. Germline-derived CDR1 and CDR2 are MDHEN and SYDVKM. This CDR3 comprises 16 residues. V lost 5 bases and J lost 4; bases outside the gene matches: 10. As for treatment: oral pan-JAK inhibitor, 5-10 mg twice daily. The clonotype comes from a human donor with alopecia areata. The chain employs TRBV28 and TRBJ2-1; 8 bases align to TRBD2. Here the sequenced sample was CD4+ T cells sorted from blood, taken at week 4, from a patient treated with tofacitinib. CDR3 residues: CASSQGSGSLYNEQFF. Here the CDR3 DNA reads TGTGCCAGCAGTCAGGGGAGCGGGAGTTTGTACAATGAGCAGTTCTTC.